The subject of this entry is one TCR beta chain. The target antigen is unknown. This specimen belongs to a study of shared clonotypes between healthy human individuals. Study findings and constraints: For naive CD4 cells, 5% to 6.5% of clonotypes were shared across a few donors. Apart from blood, nothing was sampled; tissue repertoires likely differ.

The input for sorted-subset replicate PCRs was 200 ng DNA, 25,000 to 30,000 T cell genomes. Assay used: immunoSEQ multiplex PCR; TCRdb lists only in-frame clones, some missing. The sample has more than 2,000,000 clones, approximately 93% seen once. The CDR3 totals 15 residues. CDR1 GTSNPN and CDR2 SVGIG come from the germline V gene (reference sequence). Germline trimming cut 2 bases from V and 8 bases from J; bases unmatched to any gene: 7. The chain carries TRBV30 and TRBJ1-4, with TRBD1 identical over 11 bases. The sample consisted of naive CD4+ T cells from PBMCs. The subset was: CD45RA+ positively selected. The TCR was taken from a young man in good health. Some clones in this sample may be carry-over from other donors' samples. CDR3 amino acids: CAWSKMGQGGEKLFF. The CDR3 DNA follows: TGTGCCTGGAGTAAAATGGGACAGGGGGGAGAAAAACTGTTTTTT.